The 7 T cell receptor beta chains below come from one sample, sequenced in a study of blood T cell repertoires in COVID-19 (TCRdb year 2020). Library generation was performed with the immunoSEQ multiplex PCR assay. Sourced from immuneACCESS, this table was stored by TCRdb with only in-frame sequences that have V and J called. A share of the clones is absent; for the studies checked, an unresolved V gene accounts for under half, and the remainder has no known explanation. This sample lists roughly 97,000 clones; approximately 80% were detected once. The ten biggest clones cover about 6.5% of the sample. The sequencing input was peripheral blood. Receptor source: a man between 70 and 80 years old with acute or convalescent COVID-19.

V gene TRBV6-7 combines with J gene TRBJ1-5; 10 bases fit TRBD1. TRBV6-7 is placed among ORFs of uncertain function. V lost 8 bases to trimming and J lost 4 bases; unmatched junction nucleotides: 5. The CDR3 is 14 residues long. CDR3 residues: CASRPGQGNQPQHF. CDR3 nucleotides: TGTGCCAGCCGCCCGGGACAGGGGAATCAGCCCCAGCATTTT.

This chain uses TRBV5-1 with TRBJ2-5; a weak D match, TRBD2 (7 bases). Per germline, CDR1 SGHRS and CDR2 YFSETQ. The CDR3 contains 13 residues. Deletions cut 5 bases from V and 7 bases from J, with 15 bases between. As DNA, the CDR3 is TGCGCCAGCAGTGAGGGGGGGAGGGGGACCCAGTACTTC. This gives the protein CASSEGGRGTQYF.

This clone showed up just a few times. The genes are TRBV28 and TRBJ2-1; weak D call: TRBD2 (5 bases). Germline V lookup: CDR1 MDHEN, CDR2 SYDVKM. The length of the CDR3 is 15 residues. Trimming removed 5 bases at V and 2 bases at J, with 13 bases between. CDR3 residues: CASSPEGGAYNEQFF. The CDR3 DNA is TGTGCCAGCAGTCCAGAGGGTGGCGCCTACAATGAGCAGTTCTTC. Full variable domain (rest looked up from reference TRBV28 and TRBJ2-1): DVKVTQSSRYLVKRTGEKVFLECVQDMDHENMFWYRQDPGLGLRLIYFSYDVKMKEKGDIPEGYSVSREKKERFSLILESASTNQTSMYLCASSPEGGAYNEQFFGPGTRLTVL.

This clone came up many times. The chain employs TRBV19 and TRBJ2-2; 10 positions agree with TRBD2. Germline assignment: CDR1 LNHDA and CDR2 SQIVND (reference sequence). V lost 5 bases to trimming and J lost 6 bases; unmatched junction nucleotides: 6. This CDR3 spans 15 amino acids. The CDR3 sequence is CASSLASGSSGELFF. CDR3 in DNA: TGTGCCAGTAGTTTGGCTAGCGGGAGTTCCGGGGAGCTGTTTTTT.

J is TRBJ2-1 and V is TRBV19; TRBD2 agrees at 8 bases. The V and J ends lost 5 bases and 7 bases, in that order; junction bases with no gene match: 7. The germline CDR1 and CDR2 sequences are LNHDA and SQIVND (reference sequence). CDR3 length: 14 amino acids. CDR3 in DNA: TGTGCCAGTAGTCGGGGGGGGCGAGGTAATGAGCAGTTCTTC. It codes for CASSRGGRGNEQFF.

V is TRBV3-1 (or the pseudogene TRBV3-2) and J is TRBJ2-3, with 11 bases that match TRBD2. In germline, CDR1 is LGHDT, CDR2 YNNKEL (reference sequence). Germline trimming cut 3 bases from V and 3 bases from J; bases unmatched to any gene: 5. The CDR3 sequence is 16 residues long. CDR3 DNA sequence: TGTGCCAGCAGCCACTCACTAGCGGGAGAGACAGATACGCAGTATTTT. This encodes CASSHSLAGETDTQYF.

Only a few counts were recorded for this clone. The chain recombines TRBV6-5 with TRBJ2-7; 7 bases agree with TRBD1. Germline V gives CDR1 MNHEY, CDR2 SVGAGI. V trimming: 6 bases; J trimming: 0 bases; junction bases outside the gene matches: 8. This CDR3 is 15 amino acids long. The CDR3 region has the DNA TGTGCCAGCAGGGACACAGGGGTTAGCTCCTACGAGCAGTACGTC. Its translation: CASRDTGVSSYEQYV.